The rows below give T cell receptor beta chains drawn from one sample of a study of cytomegalovirus exposure and HLA in healthy donors. The method was immunoSEQ multiplex PCR; TCRdb's version includes in-frame clones alone and lacks a portion of them. Of about 140,000 clones in the sample, 77% were seen once. The sequenced sample was PBMCs. The receptors derive from a male donor in good health and CMV-seronegative. Both conserved end residues are part of each CDR3. Fields, in order: V gene, clone size, D gene, J gene, CDR3 DNA, CDR3 protein. D genes are given only for firm matches. Part of the rows lack a size; the others show once, few, many or a class for expanded clones.

>TRBV9|NA|NA|TRBJ1-1
TGTGCCAGCAGCGCCCTACGAGAGGAAGCTTTCTTT
CASSALREEAFF
>TRBV4-1|NA|NA|TRBJ1-5
TGCGCCAGCAGCCAGACAGGACAGACTAATCAGCCCCAGCATTTT
CASSQTGQTNQPQHF
>TRBV27|NA|NA|TRBJ1-1
TGTGCCAGCAGTTCGCAGACGGGAATGAATACTGAAGCTTTCTTT
CASSSQTGMNTEAFF
>TRBV4-3|few|TRBD1|TRBJ2-4
TGCGCCAGCAGCCAATTCCTCTCGGGACAGCTAGCCAAAAACATTCAGTACTTC
CASSQFLSGQLAKNIQYF
>TRBV30|NA|NA|TRBJ1-3
TGTGCCTGGAGCTCCCCGGGGTCCTCTGGAAACACCATATATTTT
CAWSSPGSSGNTIYF
>TRBV18|NA|NA|TRBJ2-5
TGTGCCAGCTCCCCTACAGGGAGAAATGCGCAAGAGACCCAGTACTTC
CASSPTGRNAQETQYF
>TRBV2|NA|TRBD2|TRBJ2-2
TGTGCCAGCAAATTAGCGGGGGGGCGAACCGGGGAGCTGTTTTTT
CASKLAGGRTGELFF
>TRBV7-9|once|NA|TRBJ1-1
TGTGCCAGCAGCTTAACAGGGCTCAACACTGAAGCTTTCTTT
CASSLTGLNTEAFF
>TRBV2|NA|TRBD2|TRBJ2-5
TGTGCCAGCAGTAAGCGGGGAGTCCAAGAGACCCAGTACTTC
CASSKRGVQETQYF
>TRBV29-1|once|NA|TRBJ2-1
TGCAGCGTTGAAGATTTAATTGTAGCGGTCGACTACAATGAGCAGTTCTTC
CSVEDLIVAVDYNEQFF
>TRBV29-1|NA|TRBD1|TRBJ1-2
TGCAGCGTTGAATGGAGGCTTGGGGGACAGGGCGGCTATGGCTACACCTTC
CSVEWRLGGQGGYGYTF
>TRBV2|NA|NA|TRBJ2-7
TGTGCCAGCAGTCGAGACTATTCCTCCTACGAGCAGTACTTC
CASSRDYSSYEQYF
>TRBV9|medium-sized|NA|TRBJ1-2
TGTGCCAGCAGCGGACAGGAAGGCCACCTCTATGGCTACACCTTC
CASSGQEGHLYGYTF
>TRBV28|NA|NA|TRBJ1-5
TGTGCCAGCAGTTTTGGGGGCGGCGGCAATCAGCCCCAGCATTTT
CASSFGGGGNQPQHF
>TRBV11-3|few|NA|TRBJ1-6
TGTGCCAGCAGCTTGGGCCCGAAAAATTCACCCCTCCACTTT
CASSLGPKNSPLHF
>TRBV19|NA|NA|TRBJ2-7
TGTGCCAGTAGCCAGCAGGGTTACGAGCAGTACTTC
CASSQQGYEQYF
>TRBV7-2|NA|NA|TRBJ2-3
TGTGCCAGCAGCTTTTCAGGGAGCACAGATACGCAGTATTTT
CASSFSGSTDTQYF